Listed below are T cell receptor beta chains from one sample, sequenced in a study of blood T cell repertoires in COVID-19. TCRdb's table, derived via immunoSEQ multiplex PCR, lists solely in-frame clones and lacks some. Of approximately 38,000 clones listed, about 94% are singletons. The sample taken for sequencing was peripheral blood. The receptors stem from a human donor with active COVID-19. The donor label of this sample is uncertain. CDR3s include the opening cysteine and the closing phenylalanine or tryptophan. A D gene is named only where the DNA matches it firmly. Clone size is shown for a subset of rows, as once, few, many or a class of expanded clone.

D gene | J gene | V gene | clone size | CDR3 length | CDR3 DNA | CDR3 protein
NA | TRBJ1-3 | TRBV18 | NA | 15 | TGTGCCAGCTCACCAGAGGGTCTCTATGGAAACACCATATATTTT | CASSPEGLYGNTIYF
TRBD1 | TRBJ1-1 | TRBV28 | NA | 13 | TGTGCCGGGACAGGGGGCCCTGGGACTGAAGCTTTCTTT | CAGTGGPGTEAFF
NA | TRBJ2-7 | TRBV5-6 | NA | 13 | TGTGCCAGCAGCTTCACGGGAGACTACGAGCAGTACTTC | CASSFTGDYEQYF
NA | TRBJ1-5 | TRBV5-5 | once | 13 | TGTGCCAGCAGCAGTGGACTCCGTCAGCCCCAGCATTTT | CASSSGLRQPQHF
TRBD1 | TRBJ2-5 | TRBV11-3 | NA | 15 | TGTGCCAGCAGCCAGAACGGACAGGGTCAAGAGACCCAGTACTTC | CASSQNGQGQETQYF
TRBD2 | TRBJ2-1 | TRBV19 | NA | 17 | TGTGCCAGTAGCGATCCGGGACTAGCGGACTCCTACAATGAGCAGTTCTTC | CASSDPGLADSYNEQFF
TRBD1 | TRBJ1-1 | TRBV11-3 | NA | 14 | TGTGCCAGCAGCTCCCCACAGGGGATTGGTGAAGCTTTCTTT | CASSSPQGIGEAFF
NA | TRBJ2-1 | TRBV5-1 | NA | 15 | TGCGCCAGCAGCTTGGGTTCCGGCGGGTACAATGAGCAGTTCTTC | CASSLGSGGYNEQFF
NA | TRBJ2-1 | TRBV18 | NA | 17 | TGTGCCAGCTCACCACGGGGGCAGGGACCGGGATACAATGAGCAGTTCTTC | CASSPRGQGPGYNEQFF
NA | TRBJ2-7 | TRBV3-1/TRBV3-2 | NA | 13 | TGTGCCAGCAGCCAAGTTAAAACCTACGAGCAGTACTTC | CASSQVKTYEQYF
TRBD1 | TRBJ1-2 | TRBV28 | NA | 14 | TGTGCCAGCAGTCCGGACAGGGCTAACTATGGCTACACCTTC | CASSPDRANYGYTF
NA | TRBJ1-1 | TRBV19 | NA | 14 | TGTGCCAGTAACAGACATTTGCGGAACACTGAAGCTTTCTTT | CASNRHLRNTEAFF
NA | TRBJ1-2 | TRBV28 | NA | 14 | TGTGCCAGCAGTTCACTCTACGAGTATTCTGGCTACACCTTC | CASSSLYEYSGYTF
NA | TRBJ2-7 | TRBV4-1 | few | 13 | TGCGCCAGCAGGGGTACGGGGGGCGACGAGCAGTACTTC | CASRGTGGDEQYF
NA | TRBJ2-7 | TRBV7-9 | NA | 14 | TGTGCCAGCAGCTTAGGTGGAGGGAGTGACGAGCAGTACTTC | CASSLGGGSDEQYF
TRBD1 | TRBJ2-7 | TRBV3-1/TRBV3-2 | NA | 16 | TGTGCCAGCAGCCAGAGGACCGGGACAGGGGGGCTCGAGCAGTACTTC | CASSQRTGTGGLEQYF
NA | TRBJ1-1 | TRBV19 | NA | 15 | TGTGCCAGTAGAAGTGGAGGGCGCTCGATGTCTGAAGCTTTCTTT | CASRSGGRSMSEAFF
TRBD2 | TRBJ2-3 | TRBV10-1 | NA | 14 | TGCGCCAGCAGGGACGGACTAGTGACAGATACGCAGTATTTT | CASRDGLVTDTQYF
NA | TRBJ2-7 | TRBV23-1 | NA | 16 | TGCGCCAGCAGTCTCCAAGGTGGGCGGGGCGTCGACGAGCAGTACTTC | CASSLQGGRGVDEQYF
TRBD1 | TRBJ1-6 | TRBV11-3 | NA | 14 | TGTGCCAGCAGAACCGGGACAGTGGGGTCACCCCTCCACTTT | CASRTGTVGSPLHF
NA | TRBJ1-5 | TRBV28 | NA | 15 | TGTGCCAGCAGTCCCGCGGGGCGCGGGGATCAGCCCCAGCATTTT | CASSPAGRGDQPQHF
NA | TRBJ2-2 | TRBV6-6 | NA | 17 | TGTGCCAGCACTCGAAAGGGATTTGCGGGGAACACCGGGGAGCTGTTTTTT | CASTRKGFAGNTGELFF
TRBD2 | TRBJ2-7 | TRBV29-1 | NA | 12 | TGCAGCGTCACGACTAGCGCCTACGAGCAGTACTTC | CSVTTSAYEQYF
NA | TRBJ2-1 | TRBV7-2 | NA | 16 | TGTGCCAGCAGCTTAGCGGGAAGCTGGGGACTCAATGAGCAGTTCTTC | CASSLAGSWGLNEQFF